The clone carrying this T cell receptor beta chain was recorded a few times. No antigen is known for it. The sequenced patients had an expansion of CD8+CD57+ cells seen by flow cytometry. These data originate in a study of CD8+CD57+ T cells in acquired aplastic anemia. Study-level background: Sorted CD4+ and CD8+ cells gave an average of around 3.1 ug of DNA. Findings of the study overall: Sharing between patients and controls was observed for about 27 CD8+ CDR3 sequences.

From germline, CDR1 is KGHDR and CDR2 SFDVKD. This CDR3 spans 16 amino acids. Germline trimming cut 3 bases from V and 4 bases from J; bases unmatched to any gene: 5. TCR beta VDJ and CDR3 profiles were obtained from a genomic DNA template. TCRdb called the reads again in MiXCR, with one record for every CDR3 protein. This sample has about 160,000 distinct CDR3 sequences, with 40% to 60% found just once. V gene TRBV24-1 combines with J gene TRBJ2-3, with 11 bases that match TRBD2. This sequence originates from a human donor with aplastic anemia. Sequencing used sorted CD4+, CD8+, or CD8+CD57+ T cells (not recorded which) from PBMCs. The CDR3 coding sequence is TGTGCCACCAGTGATCGTACTAGCGGGAGTGCAGATACGCAGTATTTT. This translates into CATSDRTSGSADTQYF.